The next 15 T cell receptor beta chains were all read from a single sample in a study of blood T cell repertoires in COVID-19. The method was immunoSEQ multiplex PCR; TCRdb's version includes in-frame clones alone and lacks a portion of them. Of about 140,000 clones in the sample, around nine tenths were seen once. Sequenced input: peripheral blood. These receptors all come from a human donor in a cohort sampled during active COVID-19.

The V call is TRBV5-1, the J call TRBJ2-7; 9 nucleotides line up with TRBD1. Germline V gene sequence: CDR1 SGHRS, CDR2 YFSETQ. The CDR3 is 15 residues long. The trim removed 3 bases at V and 1 base at J, leaving 5 bases unmatched. The DNA for the CDR3 is TGCGCCAGCAGCTCAGGGACAGGGAATTCCTACGAGCAGTACTTC. It specifies CASSSGTGNSYEQYF.

This chain links TRBV7-2 with TRBJ1-6; 8 positions match TRBD1. The CDR3 is 14 amino acids. Unmatched junction bases numbered 5, after V lost 6 bases and J lost 7 bases. Per the germline V gene, CDR1 is SGHTA and CDR2 is FQGNSA. DNA of the CDR3: TGTGCCAGCAGATTGACAGGGGACAATTCACCCCTCCACTTT. As protein: CASRLTGDNSPLHF. Full variable domain (rest looked up from reference TRBV7-2 and TRBJ1-6): GAGVSQSPSNKVTEKGKDVELRCDPISGHTALYWYRQSLGQGLEFLIYFQGNSAPDKSGLPSDRFSAERTGGSVSTLTIQRTQQEDSAVYLCASRLTGDNSPLHFGNGTRLTVT.

This chain uses TRBV19 with TRBJ2-1, with 8 bases aligning to TRBD2. Germline trimming cut 8 bases from V and 11 bases from J; bases unmatched to any gene: 8. Germline lookup yields CDR1 LNHDA and CDR2 SQIVND (reference sequence). The length of the CDR3 is 12 residues. CDR3 coding DNA: TGTGCCAGTTCCGGACTAGCCGTAAAGCAGTTCTTC. It encodes CASSGLAVKQFF.

This rearrangement joins TRBV6-1 to TRBJ2-3, with 8 bases identical to TRBD1. V lost 3 bases, J lost 6 bases, and 8 bases stayed unmatched. The CDR3 sequence is 15 residues long. Germline V lookup: CDR1 MNHNS, CDR2 SASEGT. The CDR3 DNA follows: TGTGCCAGCAGTGATGGACAGGGCTTTACGGATACGCAGTATTTT. Translation gives CASSDGQGFTDTQYF.

This chain connects TRBV12-3 or TRBV12-4 to TRBJ2-5; D perhaps matches TRBD1 (6 bases). V was trimmed by 5 bases and J by 5 bases, leaving 12 bases between them. The CDR3 spans 13 residues. The CDR3 reads CASSNRVGETQYF. CDR3 nucleotides: TGTGCCAGCAGTAACAGGGTGGGGGAGACCCAGTACTTC.

The chain carries TRBV5-1 and TRBJ2-7, with 11 bases that match TRBD2. The CDR3 spans 15 residues. V was pared by 4 bases and J by 5 bases, with 8 bases of the junction left unmatched. Germline loops: CDR1 SGHRS, CDR2 YFSETQ. The CDR3 reads CASSLTSGSVHEQYF. For the CDR3, the DNA is TGCGCCAGCAGCCTTACTAGCGGGAGTGTCCACGAGCAGTACTTC.

The V call is TRBV5-6, the J call TRBJ2-2; 9 bases are shared with TRBD2. V was pared by 3 bases and J by 6 bases, with 6 bases of the junction left unmatched. The CDR3 runs to 15 residues. Germline V gene sequence: CDR1 SGHDT, CDR2 YYEEEE. The CDR3 region has the DNA TGTGCCAGCAGCTGGGGGACTAGCAGGTCCGGGGAGCTGTTTTTT. Translation: CASSWGTSRSGELFF.

This chain connects TRBV5-1 to TRBJ2-7, with TRBD1 matching over 8 bases. The CDR3 length is 14 residues. The ends lost 3 bases at V and 6 bases at J; junction bases unmatched: 8. Germline assignment: CDR1 SGHRS and CDR2 YFSETQ. The CDR3 DNA is TGCGCCAGCAGCTCGACAGGGGCTCCGGGCGAGCAGTACTTC. It codes for CASSSTGAPGEQYF. The whole variable domain, remainder taken from reference TRBV5-1 and TRBJ2-7, is KAGVTQTPRYLIKTRGQQVTLSCSPISGHRSVSWYQQTPGQGLQFLFEYFSETQRNKGNFPGRFSGRQFSNSRSEMNVSTLELGDSALYLCASSSTGAPGEQYFGPGTRLTVT.

This clone was recorded once. The rearrangement uses TRBV2 and TRBJ2-1; no definite D call. Between the trimmed V and J ends, which lost 5 bases and 2 bases, there was a span of 4 bases. CDR1 is SNHLY and CDR2 is FYNNEI in the germline V gene. CDR3 length: 12 amino acids. As DNA, the CDR3 is TGTGCCAGCAGTAACACCTACAATGAGCAGTTCTTC. Amino acids: CASSNTYNEQFF. The full variable domain, completed using reference TRBV2 and TRBJ2-1, is EPEVTQTPSHQVTQMGQEVILRCVPISNHLYFYWYRQILGQKVEFLVSFYNNEISEKSEIFDDQFSVERPDGSNFTLKIRSTKLEDSAMYFCASSNTYNEQFFGPGTRLTVL.

This chain joins TRBV19 and TRBJ1-2; D is undetermined. The germline gives CDR1 LNHDA, CDR2 SQIVND (reference sequence). The V gene lost 3 bases and the J gene lost 7 bases, with 18 bases spanning the gap. This CDR3 comprises 15 residues. The CDR3 protein is CASSIDAGSSGGYTF. The CDR3 DNA is TGTGCCAGTAGTATTGATGCTGGGAGCTCCGGTGGCTACACCTTC.

The rearrangement joins TRBV7-2 to TRBJ2-1, with D possibly TRBD2 on 5 matching bases. The V and J ends lost 5 bases and 5 bases respectively, with 28 bases between them. The CDR3 spans 19 residues. The germline gives CDR1 SGHTA, CDR2 FQGNSA. Here the CDR3 DNA reads TGTGCCAGCAGCGTAGGCCGTTCGGGGTTCATGACACCTGACAATGAGCAGTTCTTC. Encoded protein: CASSVGRSGFMTPDNEQFF.

The CDR3 DNA follows: TGTGCCTGGAGTTGGGACTCCTCGGACTACGAGCAGTACTTC. Translating it yields CAWSWDSSDYEQYF. The gene calls are TRBV30 and TRBJ2-7, with a tentative D call TRBD2 (6 bases). The V gene's germline CDR1 is GTSNPN and CDR2 SVGIG (reference sequence). Trimming took off 2 bases at V and 3 bases at J, with 14 bases between the two ends. The CDR3 extends over 14 amino acids.

The chain links TRBV9 to TRBJ1-1; no definite D call. Trimming took off 0 bases at V and 5 bases at J, with 11 bases between the two ends. CDR1 is SGDLS and CDR2 is YYNGEE in the germline V gene. This CDR3 comprises 14 residues. The DNA for the CDR3 is TGTGCCAGCAGCGTAGGTTCCGTGAGGACTGAAGCTTTCTTT. This codes for CASSVGSVRTEAFF. The complete variable domain, with remaining parts taken from reference TRBV9 and TRBJ1-1, reads DSGVTQTPKHLITATGQRVTLRCSPRSGDLSVYWYQQSLDQGLQFLIQYYNGEERAKGNILERFSAQQFPDLHSELNLSSLELGDSALYFCASSVGSVRTEAFFGQGTRLTVV.

As DNA, the CDR3 is TGCGCCAGCAGCTCGTCCACAGGGAGAGTCACTGAAGCTTTCTTT. This codes for CASSSSTGRVTEAFF. The rearrangement links TRBV5-1 to TRBJ1-1; tentatively, D is TRBD1 (6 bases). The CDR3 has 15 residues. Germline-derived CDR1 and CDR2 are SGHRS and YFSETQ. V was cut by 3 bases and J by 4 bases, with 16 bases left in between.

The chain carries TRBV7-2 and TRBJ1-4; D not resolved. Trimming cost V 6 bases and J 7 bases, with 15 bases left between them. The germline V gene encodes CDR1 SGHTA and CDR2 FQGNSA. The CDR3 covers 14 residues. The CDR3: CASSPRGVTEKLFF. The DNA of the CDR3 is TGTGCCAGCAGTCCACGGGGAGTCACTGAAAAACTGTTTTTT.